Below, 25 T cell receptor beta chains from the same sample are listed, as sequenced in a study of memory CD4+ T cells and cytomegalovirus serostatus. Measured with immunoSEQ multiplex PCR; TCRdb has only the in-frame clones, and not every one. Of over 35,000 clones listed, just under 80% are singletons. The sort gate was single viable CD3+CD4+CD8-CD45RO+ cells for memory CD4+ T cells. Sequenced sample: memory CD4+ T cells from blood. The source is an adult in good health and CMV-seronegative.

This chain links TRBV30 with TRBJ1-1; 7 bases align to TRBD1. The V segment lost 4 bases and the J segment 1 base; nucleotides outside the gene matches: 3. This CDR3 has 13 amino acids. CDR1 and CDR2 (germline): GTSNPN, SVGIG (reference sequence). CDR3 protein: CAWTRDRNTEAFF. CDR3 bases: TGTGCCTGGACCCGGGACAGGAACACTGAAGCTTTCTTT.

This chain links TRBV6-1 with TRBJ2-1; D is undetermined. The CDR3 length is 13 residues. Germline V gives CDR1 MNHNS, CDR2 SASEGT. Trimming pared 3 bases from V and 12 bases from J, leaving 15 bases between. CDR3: CASSDGAYFGQFF. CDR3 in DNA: TGTGCCAGCAGTGACGGTGCCTATTTCGGGCAGTTCTTC.

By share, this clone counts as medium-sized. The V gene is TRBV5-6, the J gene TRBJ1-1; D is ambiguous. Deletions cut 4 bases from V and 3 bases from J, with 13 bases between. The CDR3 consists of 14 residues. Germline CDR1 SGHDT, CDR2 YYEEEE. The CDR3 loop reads CASSHIGSDTEAFF. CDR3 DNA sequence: TGTGCCAGCAGCCATATCGGTAGTGACACTGAAGCTTTCTTT. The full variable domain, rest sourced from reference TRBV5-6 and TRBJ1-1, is DAGVTQSPTHLIKTRGQQVTLRCSPKSGHDTVSWYQQALGQGPQFIFQYYEEEERQRGNFPDRFSGHQFPNYSSELNVNALLLGDSALYLCASSHIGSDTEAFFGQGTRLTVV.

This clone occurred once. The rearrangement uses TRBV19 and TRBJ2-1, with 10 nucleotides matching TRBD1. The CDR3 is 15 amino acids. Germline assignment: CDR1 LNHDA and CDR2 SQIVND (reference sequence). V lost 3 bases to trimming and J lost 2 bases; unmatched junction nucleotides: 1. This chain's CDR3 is CASSIDRGPYNEQFF. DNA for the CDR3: TGTGCCAGTAGTATCGACAGGGGGCCCTACAATGAGCAGTTCTTC.

The CDR3: CASSGGGWGLSKGTNEKLFF. The DNA of the CDR3 is TGTGCCAGCAGTGGCGGAGGGTGGGGACTCTCCAAAGGAACTAATGAAAAACTGTTTTTT. This sequence joins TRBV28 and TRBJ1-4, with a weak D call TRBD1 (5 bases). Trimming took 5 bases from V and 1 from J, leaving 26 bases between them. The V gene's germline CDR1 is MDHEN and CDR2 SYDVKM. This CDR3 is built from 20 residues. Full variable domain (outside the CDR3, taken from reference TRBV28 and TRBJ1-4): DVKVTQSSRYLVKRTGEKVFLECVQDMDHENMFWYRQDPGLGLRLIYFSYDVKMKEKGDIPEGYSVSREKKERFSLILESASTNQTSMYLCASSGGGWGLSKGTNEKLFFGSGTQLSVL.

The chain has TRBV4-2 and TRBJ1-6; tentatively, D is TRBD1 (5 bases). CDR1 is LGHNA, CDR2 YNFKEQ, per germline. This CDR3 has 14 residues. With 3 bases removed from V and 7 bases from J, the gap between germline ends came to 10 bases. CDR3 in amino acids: CASSHDRGNSPLHF. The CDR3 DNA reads TGTGCCAGCAGCCACGACAGAGGGAATTCACCCCTCCACTTT.

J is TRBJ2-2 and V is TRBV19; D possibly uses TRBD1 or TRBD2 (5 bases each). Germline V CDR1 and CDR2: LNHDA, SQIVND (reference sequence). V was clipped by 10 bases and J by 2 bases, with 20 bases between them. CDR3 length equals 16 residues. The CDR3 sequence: CATQGERGDNTGELFF. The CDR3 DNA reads TGTGCCACCCAGGGCGAAAGGGGAGACAACACCGGGGAGCTGTTTTTT.

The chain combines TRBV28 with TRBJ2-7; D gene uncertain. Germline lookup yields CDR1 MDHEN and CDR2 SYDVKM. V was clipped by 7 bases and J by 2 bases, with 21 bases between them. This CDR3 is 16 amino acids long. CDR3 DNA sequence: TGTGCCAGCACCCCCTGGCAGGAACGTAATACCTACGAGCAGTACTTC. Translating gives CASTPWQERNTYEQYF.

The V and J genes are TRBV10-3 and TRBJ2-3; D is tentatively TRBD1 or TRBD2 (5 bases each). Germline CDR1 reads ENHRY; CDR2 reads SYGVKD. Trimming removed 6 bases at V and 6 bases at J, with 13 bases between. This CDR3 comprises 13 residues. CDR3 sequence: CAISPGTPDTQYF. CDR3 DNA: TGTGCCATCAGCCCTGGGACGCCTGATACGCAGTATTTT.

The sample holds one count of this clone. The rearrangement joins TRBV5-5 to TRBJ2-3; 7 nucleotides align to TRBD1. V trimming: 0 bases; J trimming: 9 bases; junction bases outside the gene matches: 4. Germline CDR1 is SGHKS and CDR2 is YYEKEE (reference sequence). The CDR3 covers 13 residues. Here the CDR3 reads CASSLGTGQTQYF. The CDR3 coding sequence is TGTGCCAGCAGCTTGGGGACAGGCCAGACGCAGTATTTT.

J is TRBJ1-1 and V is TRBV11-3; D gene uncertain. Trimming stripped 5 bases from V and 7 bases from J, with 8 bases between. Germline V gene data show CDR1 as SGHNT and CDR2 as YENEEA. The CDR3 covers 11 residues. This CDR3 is CASSGSGEAFF. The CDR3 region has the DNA TGTGCCAGCAGCGGATCAGGTGAAGCTTTCTTT. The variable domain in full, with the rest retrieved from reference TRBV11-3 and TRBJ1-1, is EAGVVQSPRYKIIEKKQPVAFWCNPISGHNTLYWYLQNLGQGPELLIRYENEEAVDDSQLPKDRFSAERLKGVDSTLKIQPAELGDSAVYLCASSGSGEAFFGQGTRLTVV.

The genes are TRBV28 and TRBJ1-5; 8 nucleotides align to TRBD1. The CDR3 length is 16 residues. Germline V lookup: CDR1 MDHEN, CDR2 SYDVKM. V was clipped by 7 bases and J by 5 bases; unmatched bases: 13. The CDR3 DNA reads TGTGCCAGCACCACGGACAGGGAGGGCCGAGATCAGCCCCAGCATTTT. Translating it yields CASTTDREGRDQPQHF. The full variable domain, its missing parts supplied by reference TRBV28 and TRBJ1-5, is DVKVTQSSRYLVKRTGEKVFLECVQDMDHENMFWYRQDPGLGLRLIYFSYDVKMKEKGDIPEGYSVSREKKERFSLILESASTNQTSMYLCASTTDREGRDQPQHFGDGTRLSIL.

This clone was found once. The CDR3 DNA is TGTGCCAGTAGTACCCCCCCCGGGACGCAAGCTAACTATGGCTACACCTTC. This encodes CASSTPPGTQANYGYTF. V gene TRBV19 combines with J gene TRBJ1-2, with a possible D match to TRBD1 (5 bases). V lost 4 bases and J lost 0, with 18 bases in between. Germline loops: CDR1 LNHDA, CDR2 SQIVND (reference sequence). The CDR3 has 17 residues. Full variable domain (remainder filled in from reference TRBV19 and TRBJ1-2): DGGITQSPKYLFRKEGQNVTLSCEQNLNHDAMYWYRQDPGQGLRLIYYSQIVNDFQKGDIAEGYSVSREKKESFPLTVTSAQKNPTAFYLCASSTPPGTQANYGYTFGSGTRLTVV.

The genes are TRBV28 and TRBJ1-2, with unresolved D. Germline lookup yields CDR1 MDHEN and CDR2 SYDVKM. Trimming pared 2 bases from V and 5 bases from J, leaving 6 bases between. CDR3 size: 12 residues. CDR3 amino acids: CASSLVAYGYTF. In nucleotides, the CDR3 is TGTGCCAGCAGTTTAGTGGCATATGGCTACACCTTC.

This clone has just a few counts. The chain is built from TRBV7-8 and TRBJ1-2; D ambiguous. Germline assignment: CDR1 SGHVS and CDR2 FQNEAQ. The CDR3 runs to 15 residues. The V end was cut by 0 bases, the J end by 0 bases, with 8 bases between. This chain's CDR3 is CASSLASVANYGYTF. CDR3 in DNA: TGTGCCAGCAGCTTAGCTTCGGTAGCTAACTATGGCTACACCTTC. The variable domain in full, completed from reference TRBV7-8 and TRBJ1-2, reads GAGVSQSPRYKVAKRGQDVALRCDPISGHVSLFWYQQALGQGPEFLTYFQNEAQLDKSGLPSDRFFAERPEGSVSTLKIQRTQQEDSAVYLCASSLASVANYGYTFGSGTRLTVV.

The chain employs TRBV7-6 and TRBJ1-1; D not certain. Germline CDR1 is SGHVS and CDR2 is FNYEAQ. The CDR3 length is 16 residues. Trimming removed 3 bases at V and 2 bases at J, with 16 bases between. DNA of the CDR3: TGTGCCAGCAGCTTTGGTGTTGGGCGGCTCAACACTGAAGCTTTCTTT. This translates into CASSFGVGRLNTEAFF.

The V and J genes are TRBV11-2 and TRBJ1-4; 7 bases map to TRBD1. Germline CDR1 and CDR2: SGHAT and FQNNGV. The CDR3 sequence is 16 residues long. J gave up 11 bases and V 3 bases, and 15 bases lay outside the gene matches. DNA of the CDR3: TGTGCCAGCAGCTTCCCCCTCGACAGGGAAGATAGGAAACTGTTTTTT. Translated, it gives CASSFPLDREDRKLFF.

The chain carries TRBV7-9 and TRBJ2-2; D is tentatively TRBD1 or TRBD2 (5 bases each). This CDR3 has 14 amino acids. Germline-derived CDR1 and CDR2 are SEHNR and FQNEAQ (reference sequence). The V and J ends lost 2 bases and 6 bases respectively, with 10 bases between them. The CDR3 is CASSLRGVAGELFF. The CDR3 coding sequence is TGTGCCAGCAGCTTACGAGGGGTGGCCGGGGAGCTGTTTTTT. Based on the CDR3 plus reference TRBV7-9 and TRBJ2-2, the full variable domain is DTGVSQNPRHKITKRGQNVTFRCDPISEHNRLYWYRQTLGQGPEFLTYFQNEAQLEKSRLLSDRFSAERPKGSFSTLEIQRTEQGDSAMYLCASSLRGVAGELFFGEGSRLTVL.

The CDR3 DNA is TGTGCCAGCAGCCCCCCAGGGGGGGGGCCTGCCACAGATACGCAGTATTTT. Translated, it gives CASSPPGGGPATDTQYF. The J gene is TRBJ2-3, the V gene TRBV5-4; D possibly matches TRBD1 or TRBD2 (7 bases each). CDR3 length equals 17 residues. CDR1 SGHNT and CDR2 YYREEE come from the germline V gene (reference sequence). Trimming removed 4 bases at V and 2 bases at J, with 20 bases between. The full variable domain, rest sourced from reference TRBV5-4 and TRBJ2-3, is ETGVTQSPTHLIKTRGQQVTLRCSSQSGHNTVSWYQQALGQGPQFIFQYYREEENGRGNFPPRFSGLQFPNYSSELNVNALELDDSALYLCASSPPGGGPATDTQYFGPGTRLTVL.

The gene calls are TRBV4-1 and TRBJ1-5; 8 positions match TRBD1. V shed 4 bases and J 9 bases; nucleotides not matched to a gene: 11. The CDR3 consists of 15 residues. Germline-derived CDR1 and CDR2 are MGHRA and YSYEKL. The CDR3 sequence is CASSLGQGGGPPQHF. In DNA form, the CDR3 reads TGCGCCAGCAGCCTCGGACAGGGCGGGGGGCCGCCCCAGCATTTT.

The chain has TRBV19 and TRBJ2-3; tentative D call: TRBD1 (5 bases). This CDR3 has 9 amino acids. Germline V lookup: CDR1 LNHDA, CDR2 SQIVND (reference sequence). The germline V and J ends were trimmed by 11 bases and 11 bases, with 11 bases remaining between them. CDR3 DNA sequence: TGTGCCGCCCGGACAAAGCAGTATTTT. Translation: CAARTKQYF.

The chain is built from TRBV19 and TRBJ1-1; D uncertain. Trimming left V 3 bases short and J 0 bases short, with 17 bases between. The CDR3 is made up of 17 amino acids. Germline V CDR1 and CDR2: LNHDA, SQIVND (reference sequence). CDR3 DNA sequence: TGTGCCAGTAGTATCGGAGGTGGTGCAGGACTGAACACTGAAGCTTTCTTT. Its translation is CASSIGGGAGLNTEAFF.

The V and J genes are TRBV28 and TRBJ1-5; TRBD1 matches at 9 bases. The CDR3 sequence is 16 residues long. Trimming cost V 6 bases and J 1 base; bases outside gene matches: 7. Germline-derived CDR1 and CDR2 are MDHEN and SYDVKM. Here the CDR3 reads CASSVKGTGSNQPQHF. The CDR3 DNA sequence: TGTGCCAGCAGCGTTAAAGGGACAGGGAGCAATCAGCCCCAGCATTTT.

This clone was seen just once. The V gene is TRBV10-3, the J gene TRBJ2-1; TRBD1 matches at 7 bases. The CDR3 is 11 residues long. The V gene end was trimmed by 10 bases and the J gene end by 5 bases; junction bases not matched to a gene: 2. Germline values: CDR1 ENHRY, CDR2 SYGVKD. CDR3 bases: TGTGCCACCGGGACAGACAATGAGCAGTTCTTC. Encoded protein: CATGTDNEQFF.

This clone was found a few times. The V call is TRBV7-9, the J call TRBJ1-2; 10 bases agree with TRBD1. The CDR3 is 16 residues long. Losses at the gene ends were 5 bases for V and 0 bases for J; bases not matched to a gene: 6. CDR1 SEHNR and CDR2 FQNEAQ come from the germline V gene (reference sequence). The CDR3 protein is CASSPSGTGANYGYTF. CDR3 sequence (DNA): TGTGCCAGCAGCCCTTCCGGGACAGGGGCTAACTATGGCTACACCTTC.